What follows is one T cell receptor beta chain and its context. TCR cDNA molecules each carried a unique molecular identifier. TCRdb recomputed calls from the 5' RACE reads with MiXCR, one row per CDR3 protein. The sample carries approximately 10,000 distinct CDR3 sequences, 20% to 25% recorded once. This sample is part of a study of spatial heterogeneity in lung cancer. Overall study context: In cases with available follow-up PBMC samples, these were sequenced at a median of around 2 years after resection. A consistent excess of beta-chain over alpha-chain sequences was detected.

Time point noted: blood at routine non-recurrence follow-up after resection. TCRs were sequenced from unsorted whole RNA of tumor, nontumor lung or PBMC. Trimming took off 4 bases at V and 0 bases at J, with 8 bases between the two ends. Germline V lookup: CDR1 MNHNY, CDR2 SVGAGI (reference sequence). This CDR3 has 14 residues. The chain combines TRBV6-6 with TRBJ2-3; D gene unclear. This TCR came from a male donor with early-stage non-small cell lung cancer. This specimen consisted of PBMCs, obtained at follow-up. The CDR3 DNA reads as TGTGCCAGCAGTTCGACTGCGAGCACAGATACGCAGTATTTT. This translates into CASSSTASTDTQYF.